This is a list of T cell receptor beta chains from one sample in a study of blood T cell repertoires in COVID-19. Only in-frame clones appear in the TCRdb table, and some are missing; sequencing was by immunoSEQ multiplex PCR. Of under 130,000 clones detected, roughly 80% appear once; the ten largest clones hold roughly 19%. Sequenced input: peripheral blood. The receptor source for this set is a woman in her 70s with acute or convalescent COVID-19. Both conserved end residues are part of each CDR3. D genes are given only for firm matches. Not every row has a clone size; where given, it reads once, few, many or a size class.

DNA,CDR3,D,J,V,size
TGTGCCAGCCGAAGTAGCCAGGGGAGGGCCTACAATGAGCAGTTCTTC,CASRSSQGRAYNEQFF,NA,TRBJ2-1,TRBV3-1/TRBV3-2,once
TGTGCCAGTACGAGGGAGAGGCAGGTAAACACTGAAGCTTTCTTT,CASTRERQVNTEAFF,NA,TRBJ1-1,TRBV19,NA
TGTGCCAGCACCCCGGGGGGGAACACAGATACGCAGTATTTT,CASTPGGNTDTQYF,TRBD2,TRBJ2-3,TRBV2,NA
TGCGCCAGCAGCTTGGAACAGGGGAGGAAGACCCAGTACTTC,CASSLEQGRKTQYF,NA,TRBJ2-5,TRBV5-1,NA
TGTGCCAGCAGTGAATTCTGGGGCCATGGGGCTTTCTTT,CASSEFWGHGAFF,NA,TRBJ1-1,TRBV6-1,NA
TGTGCCAGCAGTCAGGGACAGTATCGCTCTGGAAACACCATATATTTT,CASSQGQYRSGNTIYF,TRBD1,TRBJ1-3,TRBV6-2/TRBV6-3,NA
TGCGCCAGCAGCTTGAGGGGTCTACCTAATGAAAAACTGTTTTTT,CASSLRGLPNEKLFF,NA,TRBJ1-4,TRBV5-1,NA
TGTGCCACCAGTGAGGAGGCCCCCAAACATACGCAGTATTTT,CATSEEAPKHTQYF,NA,TRBJ2-3,TRBV24-1,NA
TGTGCCAGCAGTTACTCGATAAACAGGGAAGCTTTCTTT,CASSYSINREAFF,NA,TRBJ1-1,TRBV6-6,NA
TGTGCCAGCACCGCGGACAGGGCGGGAACAGATACGCAGTATTTT,CASTADRAGTDTQYF,TRBD1,TRBJ2-3,TRBV7-9,NA
TGCGCCAGCACTCAAACAGGGGACCCCTACAATGAGCAGTTCTTC,CASTQTGDPYNEQFF,TRBD1,TRBJ2-1,TRBV5-1,NA
TGCGCCAGCGCCACAGAGAGTGGCACTGAAGCTTTCTTT,CASATESGTEAFF,NA,TRBJ1-1,TRBV5-1,NA
TGCGCCAGCAGCGATGGGAGTAGGGGGCAAACAGATACGCAGTATTTT,CASSDGSRGQTDTQYF,TRBD1,TRBJ2-3,TRBV5-1,NA
TGTGCCAGCAGCTTAGAATTTGGGGGCCGGGAAGCTTTCTTT,CASSLEFGGREAFF,NA,TRBJ1-1,TRBV7-6,few
TGTGCCAGCAGTGCCGACAGGGTGGACTATGGCTACACCTTC,CASSADRVDYGYTF,TRBD1,TRBJ1-2,TRBV6-2/TRBV6-3,NA
TGTGCCAGCAGCCGGACAGGGAACGGCTACACCTTC,CASSRTGNGYTF,TRBD1,TRBJ1-2,TRBV13,NA
TGCAGCGTTGAGAGGCTAGCGGGGGAGCAAGAGACCCAGTACTTC,CSVERLAGEQETQYF,TRBD2,TRBJ2-5,TRBV29-1,NA